This T cell receptor (beta chain) was documented in a study of T cells in Graves' hyperthyroidism and ophthalmopathy. Notes on the study in general: Separating ophthalmopathy from stable hyperthyroidism was achieved by a 13 V-J model. The model predicted ophthalmopathy a median around six months before onset. Most thyroid clonotypes expanded above 0.001 were also detected in blood.

Using RNA transcripts as the source, TCR beta CDR3 regions were amplified. In the first-round RT-PCR of the TCR CDR3, the HTBI primer set was used. TCRdb processed the multiplex PCR reads anew with MiXCR; each CDR3 protein has one entry. The repertoire holds roughly 500,000 distinct CDR3 sequences, with roughly 46% as singletons. A remark on this clonotype: Its antigen is undetermined.

Germline V CDR1 and CDR2: SGDLS, YYNGEE. This CDR3 region has 16 residues. Trimming removed 4 bases at V and 3 bases at J, with 19 bases between. On the basis of clinical symptoms, serum thyroxine and TRAb, thyroid ultrasound and orbital computed tomography, diagnoses were made. The rearrangement joins TRBV9 to TRBJ2-5; D is perhaps TRBD1 or TRBD2 (5 bases each). The specimen was peripheral blood or thyroid tissue (not recorded which). The source of this sequence is an adult woman with Graves' disease, either hyperthyroidism or ophthalmopathy (not recorded which). The CDR3 DNA follows: TGTGCCAGCAGCACAGCCGCCGGGACCACTAAAGAGACCCAGTACTTC. It translates to CASSTAAGTTKETQYF.